This section outlines one T cell receptor beta chain sequence together with its context. Its antigen remains unidentified. The source of the sample is a study of T cell responses to AZD1222 COVID-19 vaccine. General study results and limits: White British people made up most donors, females outnumbered males, and clonal diversity was possibly underestimated. Baseline antibody screening turned up just six or seven seropositive AZD1222 recipients.

Repertoires were generated with immunoSEQ multiplex PCR, while TCRdb's copy carries only in-frame clones and drops some. The sample has about 100,000 clones; just over 90% are singletons. This TCR came from an adult who received the AZD1222 COVID-19 vaccine. The sample here was peripheral blood, taken 28 days after the second AZD1222 dose.

The CDR3 spells CATSRGQREDNEQFF. Written as DNA, the CDR3 is TGTGCCACCAGCAGAGGCCAGCGGGAGGACAATGAGCAGTTCTTC. The V gene is TRBV15, the J gene TRBJ2-1; 9 bases match TRBD2. The CDR3 is 15 residues long. CDR1 and CDR2 from the germline V gene are LNHNV and YYDKDF (reference sequence). V was pared by 1 base and J by 5 bases, with 3 bases of the junction left unmatched.